This record looks at one T cell receptor (beta chain) sequence and its context. Its antigen is still unknown. This sample stems from a study of T cell responses to AZD1222 COVID-19 vaccine. Study observations and caveats: Epitopes outside B.1.351 and B.1.1.7 mutated regions reportedly drew nearly half of spike TCRs. White British ancestry dominated among donors, who included more females, and clonal diversity was possibly underestimated. CD4 TCRs linked to vaccination spanned spike, dominating at 160-218 and 743-854.

Clones were read by immunoSEQ multiplex PCR, and TCRdb kept only the in-frame ones, dropping some. Here the sample spans around 100,000 clones, 92% being singletons. Trimming removed 3 bases from V and 9 bases from J, with 18 bases in between. Per the germline V gene, CDR1 is SNHLY and CDR2 is FYNNEI. The CDR3 has 15 residues. The chain couples TRBV2 to TRBJ2-1, with D hard to call. The TCR sequence derives from an adult in good health. Here the sequenced sample was peripheral blood, taken on day 0 of AZD1222 vaccination. CDR3 sequence reads: CASSEWQHVRGEQFF. The CDR3 nucleotides read TGTGCCAGCAGTGAGTGGCAACACGTTCGCGGTGAGCAGTTCTTC.